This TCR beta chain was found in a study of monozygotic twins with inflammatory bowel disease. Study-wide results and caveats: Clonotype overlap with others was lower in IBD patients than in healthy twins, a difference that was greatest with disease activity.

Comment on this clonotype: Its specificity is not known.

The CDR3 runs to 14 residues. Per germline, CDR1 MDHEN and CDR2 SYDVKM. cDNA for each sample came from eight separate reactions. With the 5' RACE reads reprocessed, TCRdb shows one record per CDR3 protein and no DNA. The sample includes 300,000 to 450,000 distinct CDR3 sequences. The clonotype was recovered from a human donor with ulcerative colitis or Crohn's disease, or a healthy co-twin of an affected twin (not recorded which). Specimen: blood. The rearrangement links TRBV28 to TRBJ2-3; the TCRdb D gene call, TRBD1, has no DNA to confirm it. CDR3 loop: CASSRAGGIDTQYF.